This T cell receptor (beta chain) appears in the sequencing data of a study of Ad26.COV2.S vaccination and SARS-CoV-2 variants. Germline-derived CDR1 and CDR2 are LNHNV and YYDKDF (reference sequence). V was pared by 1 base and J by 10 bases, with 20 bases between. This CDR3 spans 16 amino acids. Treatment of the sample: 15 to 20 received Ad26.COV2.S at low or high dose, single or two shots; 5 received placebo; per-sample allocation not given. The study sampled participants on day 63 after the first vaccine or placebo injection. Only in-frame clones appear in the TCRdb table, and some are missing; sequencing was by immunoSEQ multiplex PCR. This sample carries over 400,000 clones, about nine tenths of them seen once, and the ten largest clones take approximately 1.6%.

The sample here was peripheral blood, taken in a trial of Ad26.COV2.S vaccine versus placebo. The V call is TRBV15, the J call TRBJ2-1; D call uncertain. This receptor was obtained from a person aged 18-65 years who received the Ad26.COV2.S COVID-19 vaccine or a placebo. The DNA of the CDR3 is TGTGCCACCAGCAGAGGGATCCATGGTGGCCTACAAGAGCAGTTCTTC. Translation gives CATSRGIHGGLQEQFF.